Sequencing of this T cell receptor beta chain was carried out in a study of blood T cell repertoires in COVID-19. This CDR3 contains 15 residues. The authors' processing: Estimated nucleated cell counts came from reference gene primer amplification. Assay used: immunoSEQ multiplex PCR; TCRdb lists only in-frame clones, some missing. For V, J and clone size, that table is used; D and trimming come from the DNA. The profile covers approximately 70,000 clones, with about 87% appearing a single time and about 6.4% taken by the ten largest. This clonotype was sampled from an older woman with acute or convalescent COVID-19. The chain recombines TRBV21-1 with TRBJ1-5. TRBV21-1 is a recognized pseudogene. Sample: peripheral blood. The CDR3 loop reads CASSKVGDSNQPQHF. DNA for the CDR3: TGTGCCAGCAGCAAAGTCGGGGATAGCAATCAGCCCCAGCATTTT.